Below, 22 T cell receptor beta chains from the same sample are listed, as sequenced in a study of chemoradiotherapy in HPV16-positive cancers (dated by TCRdb to 2021 to 2024). Receptors were amplified or captured by the immunoSEQ multiplex PCR assay. The clones in this table, taken by TCRdb from immuneACCESS, are in-frame only. Not every clone is retained; where verified, under half of the shortfall comes from an unresolved V gene, and the cause of the rest is unknown. The sample profile shows about 20,000 clones; more than 90% of them were found once. The top ten clones comprise 15% to 20% of the sample. Material: blood, obtained from a patient who underwent chemoradiotherapy. Receptor source: a human donor with HPV-associated anogenital cancer.

The chain has TRBV6-5 and TRBJ2-1, with D possibly being TRBD2 (6 bases). In germline, CDR1 is MNHEY, CDR2 SVGAGI. V was trimmed by 2 bases and J by 6 bases, leaving 14 bases between them. CDR3 length equals 15 residues. CDR3 coding DNA: TGTGCCAGCAGTTACGGGAGACTAGTATCCAATGAGCAGTTCTTC. Translating gives CASSYGRLVSNEQFF.

This clone was observed a few times. The chain is built from TRBV9 and TRBJ1-1, with no clear D. The CDR3 is 13 residues long. V was cut by 0 bases and J by 2 bases, with 5 bases left in between. Germline values: CDR1 SGDLS, CDR2 YYNGEE. The CDR3 reads CASSVAFNTEAFF. The CDR3 DNA is TGTGCCAGCAGCGTAGCTTTCAACACTGAAGCTTTCTTT.

This clone has only one observation. The chain uses TRBV6-6 and TRBJ2-7, with 8 nucleotides matching TRBD2. The CDR3 consists of 16 residues. V was pared by 2 bases and J by 2 bases, with 8 bases of the junction left unmatched. Germline V gene sequence: CDR1 MNHNY, CDR2 SVGAGI (reference sequence). CDR3 loop: CASSYGDPGLAYEQYF. CDR3 nucleotide sequence: TGTGCCAGCAGTTACGGGGATCCGGGACTAGCCTACGAGCAGTACTTC.

This rearrangement joins TRBV6-5 to TRBJ2-5; a possible D gene is TRBD1 (6 bases). Looked up from germline, CDR1 is MNHEY and CDR2 is SVGAGI. Trimming took 7 bases from V and 9 from J, leaving 12 bases between them. The CDR3 runs 11 residues. This chain's CDR3 is CASTDSGAQYF. The CDR3 nucleotides are TGTGCCAGCACGGACAGTGGGGCCCAGTACTTC.

This chain connects TRBV27 to TRBJ2-3, with D possibly being TRBD1 or TRBD2 (5 bases each). There are 15 residues in the CDR3. The V and J ends lost 5 bases and 6 bases respectively, with 18 bases between them. CDR1 and CDR2 from the germline V gene are MNHEY and SMNVEV (reference sequence). This CDR3 is CASSNRDGLMDTQYF. CDR3 sequence (DNA): TGTGCCAGCAGTAACCGGGACGGGCTTATGGATACGCAGTATTTT.

This rearrangement joins TRBV5-4 to TRBJ2-1; TRBD2 is a possible D gene (5 bases). From germline, CDR1 is SGHNT and CDR2 YYREEE (reference sequence). This CDR3 is built from 16 residues. The V gene lost 4 bases and the J gene lost 5 bases, with 19 bases spanning the gap. The chain's CDR3 is CASSPPLARRNNEQFF. The CDR3 DNA is TGTGCCAGCAGCCCGCCCCTTGCACGGAGGAACAATGAGCAGTTCTTC.

The CDR3: CAIKLGVEQYF. DNA of the CDR3: TGTGCCATCAAGCTCGGGGTCGAGCAGTACTTC. The chain has TRBV28 and TRBJ2-7; the D gene is possibly TRBD2 (5 bases). Germline V CDR1 and CDR2: MDHEN, SYDVKM. V was shortened by 10 bases and J by 6 bases, with 13 bases between the two germline ends. The CDR3 is 11 residues long.

The J gene is TRBJ1-4, the V gene TRBV6-5; a possible D gene is TRBD1 (5 bases). In germline, CDR1 is MNHEY, CDR2 SVGAGI. The CDR3 runs 14 residues. V dropped 5 bases and J dropped 4 bases, with 11 bases sitting between them. The CDR3 region is CASSEGQGNEKLFF. The CDR3 DNA sequence: TGTGCCAGCAGTGAAGGGCAGGGTAATGAAAAACTGTTTTTT.

This rearrangement joins TRBV6-6 to TRBJ2-1, with D uncertain. The V end lost 4 bases, the J end lost 8 bases, and 9 bases lay between the germline ends. This CDR3 comprises 12 residues. Germline values: CDR1 MNHNY, CDR2 SVGAGI (reference sequence). CDR3 coding DNA: TGTGCCAGCAGTTCCCAACTTTATGAGCAGTTCTTC. This sequence encodes CASSSQLYEQFF.

V gene TRBV12-2 combines with J gene TRBJ2-7; whether TRBD2, the table's D call, matches the DNA was not checked. TRBV12-2 is a listed pseudogene. This CDR3 has 16 residues. CDR3 sequence (DNA): TGTGCAAGTCGCTGGACGGATGGACTAGCGGGTGACGAGCAGTACTTC. It is translated as CASRWTDGLAGDEQYF.

The rearrangement uses TRBV5-6 and TRBJ2-1, with 10 bases aligning to TRBD2. Per the germline V gene, CDR1 is SGHDT and CDR2 is YYEEEE. V trimming: 4 bases; J trimming: 7 bases; junction bases outside the gene matches: 11. The CDR3 contains 16 residues. The CDR3 here is CASSRPAGGPGNEQFF. CDR3 sequence (DNA): TGTGCCAGCAGCCGACCAGCGGGAGGGCCGGGAAATGAGCAGTTCTTC.

J is TRBJ2-7 and V is TRBV7-6; 7 positions match TRBD2. The CDR3 totals 12 residues. V was clipped by 1 base and J by 6 bases; unmatched bases: 0. CDR1 is SGHVS and CDR2 is FNYEAQ in the germline V gene. CDR3 nucleotide sequence: TGTGCCAGCAGCTTAGGGGGGGGCGAGCAGTACTTC. Its protein product is CASSLGGGEQYF.

The rearrangement links TRBV29-1 to TRBJ1-2, with TRBD1 as a possible D gene (5 bases). The CDR3 has 12 amino acids. Trimming took 6 bases from V and 0 from J, leaving 8 bases between them. In germline, CDR1 is SQVTM, CDR2 ANQGSEA. CDR3 region: CSVLGANYGYTF. DNA of the CDR3: TGCAGCGTCCTAGGGGCTAACTATGGCTACACCTTC.

V gene TRBV4-3 combines with J gene TRBJ2-2; D is perhaps TRBD2 (5 bases). Germline V gene lookup returns CDR1 LGHNA and CDR2 YSLEER. The CDR3 loop spans 15 amino acids. Trimming removed 2 bases at V and 8 bases at J, with 15 bases between. This CDR3 is CASSQSDSSKGELFF. The DNA of the CDR3 is TGCGCCAGCAGCCAATCGGACTCATCCAAGGGGGAGCTGTTTTTT.

This clone was detected only once. V is TRBV7-3 and J is TRBJ2-1, with 7 positions matching TRBD2. Germline V gene lookup returns CDR1 SGHTA and CDR2 FQGTGA. The CDR3 sequence is 16 residues long. V lost 4 bases to trimming and J lost 1 base; unmatched junction nucleotides: 7. The CDR3 here is CASSSRGEGSYNEQFF. The CDR3 DNA reads TGTGCCAGCAGCTCCCGCGGGGAGGGATCCTACAATGAGCAGTTCTTC.

The rearrangement links TRBV28 to TRBJ2-7; D gene uncertain. The CDR3 has 18 amino acids. The germline V gene has CDR1 MDHEN and CDR2 SYDVKM. Trimming took 3 bases from V and 3 from J, leaving 24 bases between them. The CDR3: CASSFSAGAHLLNYEQYF. In DNA, the CDR3 is TGTGCCAGCAGTTTTTCAGCCGGAGCCCACCTCCTAAACTACGAGCAGTACTTC.

The chain recombines TRBV15 with TRBJ1-5; D possibly corresponds to TRBD1 (5 bases). The ends were cut back, 3 bases at V and 6 bases at J, with 18 bases in the middle. Germline V CDR1 and CDR2: LNHNV, YYDKDF (reference sequence). The CDR3 is 16 amino acids. The CDR3 DNA follows: TGTGCCACCAGCAGCAGGGCAGGGCGTTTCGGTCAGCCCCAGCATTTT. Translating gives CATSSRAGRFGQPQHF.

The chain combines TRBV10-3 with TRBJ2-3; weak D call: TRBD2 (6 bases). V dropped 7 bases and J dropped 2 bases, with 10 bases sitting between them. Germline V gene lookup returns CDR1 ENHRY and CDR2 SYGVKD. The CDR3 length is 13 residues. CDR3 in amino acids: CAIKRVDTDTQYF. The CDR3 region has the DNA TGTGCCATCAAGCGGGTAGACACAGATACGCAGTATTTT.

The chain employs TRBV4-2 and TRBJ1-2, with 10 positions matching TRBD1. The CDR3 loop spans 18 amino acids. J was trimmed by 3 bases and V by 0 bases; bases with no gene match: 10. Germline CDR1 is LGHNA and CDR2 is YNFKEQ. In DNA, the CDR3 is TGTGCCAGCAGCCAAGACTCATCCGGGGACAGGGGATACTATGGCTACACCTTC. It specifies CASSQDSSGDRGYYGYTF.

This sequence joins TRBV7-9 and TRBJ2-7, with D uncertain. CDR1 and CDR2 (germline): SEHNR, FQNEAQ (reference sequence). The CDR3 totals 13 residues. Trimming cost V 4 bases and J 2 bases, with 9 bases left between them. The CDR3 DNA is TGTGCCAGCAGCTCGACCGTTGCCTACGAGCAGTACTTC. This gives the protein CASSSTVAYEQYF.

The chain carries TRBV4-1 and TRBJ2-1; 11 bases are a match to TRBD2. Germline V CDR1 and CDR2: MGHRA, YSYEKL. V trimming: 4 bases; J trimming: 0 bases; junction bases outside the gene matches: 11. The CDR3 runs 19 residues. CDR3: CASSPNRRGLAGSYNEQFF. The CDR3 region has the DNA TGCGCCAGCAGCCCAAATCGACGAGGACTAGCGGGCTCCTACAATGAGCAGTTCTTC.

This clone appeared a single time. The chain joins TRBV7-2 to TRBJ2-2; D is undetermined. V was shortened by 6 bases and J by 4 bases, with 12 bases between the two germline ends. In germline, CDR1 is SGHTA, CDR2 FQGNSA. The CDR3 is made up of 14 amino acids. CDR3 nucleotide sequence: TGTGCCAGCAGTTCTACAAGGGCCACCGGGGAGCTGTTTTTT. Amino acids: CASSSTRATGELFF.